Listed below are T cell receptor beta chains from one sample, sequenced in a study of shared clonotypes between healthy human individuals. Generated by immunoSEQ multiplex PCR, the TCRdb table keeps only in-frame clones and is missing some. The sample yields more than 2,000,000 clones, approximately 95% seen once. Sequencing was carried out using naive CD4+ T cells from PBMCs. The receptor source for this set is a man aged 18-30 years in good health. Some clones in this sample may be carry-over from other donors' samples. Each CDR3 is given with its conserved first and last residue. Fields, in order: CDR3 length, D gene, V gene, clone size, J gene, CDR3 DNA, CDR3 protein. A D gene is named only where the DNA matches it firmly. A clone size is listed for some rows: how often the clone was seen (once, few, many), or a class if it is expanded.

len: 13; d_gene: .; v_gene: TRBV5-4; abundance: .; j_gene: TRBJ2-5; CDR3nt: TGTGCCAGCAGTCGGGAGACGGGAGAGACCCAGTACTTC; CDR3aa: CASSRETGETQYF
len: 11; d_gene: .; v_gene: TRBV20-1; abundance: .; j_gene: TRBJ2-7; CDR3nt: TGCAGTGCTAGCAAGACCTACGAGCAGTACTTC; CDR3aa: CSASKTYEQYF
len: 14; d_gene: .; v_gene: TRBV11-2; abundance: .; j_gene: TRBJ2-3; CDR3nt: TGTGCCAGCAGCTTAGATATGGGCACAGATACGCAGTATTTT; CDR3aa: CASSLDMGTDTQYF
len: 13; d_gene: .; v_gene: TRBV7-8; abundance: .; j_gene: TRBJ1-1; CDR3nt: TGTGCCAGCAGCCGGAGCGTGGGGGGTGAAGCTTTCTTT; CDR3aa: CASSRSVGGEAFF
len: 15; d_gene: TRBD2; v_gene: TRBV11-2; abundance: .; j_gene: TRBJ2-1; CDR3nt: TGTGCCAGCAGCTTTATCGGGACTAGCCCGAATGAGCAGTTCTTC; CDR3aa: CASSFIGTSPNEQFF
len: 17; d_gene: .; v_gene: TRBV30; abundance: .; j_gene: TRBJ2-6; CDR3nt: TGTGCCTGGAGGGATAAACAGGGCCCGTCCCCGGCCAACGTCCTGACTTTC; CDR3aa: CAWRDKQGPSPANVLTF
len: 18; d_gene: .; v_gene: TRBV5-1; abundance: .; j_gene: TRBJ1-1; CDR3nt: TGCGCCAGCAGCTTGGTCTCTCCCCTCGGCCTGTCCAACACTGAAGCTTTCTTT; CDR3aa: CASSLVSPLGLSNTEAFF
len: 14; d_gene: TRBD1; v_gene: TRBV11-1; abundance: .; j_gene: TRBJ2-1; CDR3nt: TGTGCCAGCAAACAGGGGAGCTCCTACAATGAGCAGTTCTTC; CDR3aa: CASKQGSSYNEQFF
len: 13; d_gene: .; v_gene: TRBV28; abundance: .; j_gene: TRBJ2-7; CDR3nt: TGTGCCAGCAGCTCGGTCAATCCCTACGAGCAGTACTTC; CDR3aa: CASSSVNPYEQYF
len: 11; d_gene: .; v_gene: TRBV7-2; abundance: .; j_gene: TRBJ1-2; CDR3nt: TGTGCCAGCTCCCGGGGGAACGGCTACACCTTC; CDR3aa: CASSRGNGYTF
len: 14; d_gene: .; v_gene: TRBV10-3; abundance: .; j_gene: TRBJ2-1; CDR3nt: TGTGCCATCAGTGAAGGTGAACCCTACAATGAGCAGTTCTTC; CDR3aa: CAISEGEPYNEQFF
len: 13; d_gene: TRBD1; v_gene: TRBV27; abundance: .; j_gene: TRBJ2-1; CDR3nt: TGTGCCAGCATACGTCAGGGGGCTAATGAGCAGTTCTTC; CDR3aa: CASIRQGANEQFF
len: 16; d_gene: TRBD2; v_gene: TRBV9; abundance: .; j_gene: TRBJ2-2; CDR3nt: TGTGCCAGCAGCGTTTCTAGCGGGAGGCTAGCCGGGGAGCTGTTTTTT; CDR3aa: CASSVSSGRLAGELFF
len: 17; d_gene: TRBD2; v_gene: TRBV29-1; abundance: .; j_gene: TRBJ2-3; CDR3nt: TGCAGCGTTGGTCACCTAGCGGGAGTCACTAGCACAGATACGCAGTATTTT; CDR3aa: CSVGHLAGVTSTDTQYF
len: 14; d_gene: .; v_gene: TRBV6-1; abundance: few; j_gene: TRBJ1-4; CDR3nt: TGTGCCAGCAGCCCGGGAGGGATCACGGAAAAACTGTTTTTT; CDR3aa: CASSPGGITEKLFF
len: 17; d_gene: TRBD1; v_gene: TRBV6-1; abundance: .; j_gene: TRBJ1-5; CDR3nt: TGTGCCAGCAGTGAATTACCTCCAGGGGGGTCCCTTCAGCCCCAGCATTTT; CDR3aa: CASSELPPGGSLQPQHF